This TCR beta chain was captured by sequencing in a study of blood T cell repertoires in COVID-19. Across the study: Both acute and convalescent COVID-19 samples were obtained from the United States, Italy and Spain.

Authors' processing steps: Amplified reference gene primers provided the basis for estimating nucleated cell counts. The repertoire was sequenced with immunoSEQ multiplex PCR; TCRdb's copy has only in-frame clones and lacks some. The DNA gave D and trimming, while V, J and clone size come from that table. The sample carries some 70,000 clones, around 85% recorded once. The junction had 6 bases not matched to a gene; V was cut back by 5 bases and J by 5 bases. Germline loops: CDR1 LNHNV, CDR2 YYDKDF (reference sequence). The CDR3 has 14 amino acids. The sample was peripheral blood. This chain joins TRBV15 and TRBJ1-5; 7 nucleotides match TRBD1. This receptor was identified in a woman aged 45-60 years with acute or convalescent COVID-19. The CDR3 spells CATSGTGAYQPQHF. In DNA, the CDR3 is TGTGCCACCAGCGGAACAGGGGCGTATCAGCCCCAGCATTTT.